The 12 T cell receptor beta chains below were found in one sample sequenced in a study of Graves' ophthalmopathy and Graves' hyperthyroidism. Investigators amplified TCR beta CDR3 regions from RNA transcripts. The authors performed first-round RT-PCR with HTBI primers and then a second-round multiplex PCR. Each CDR3 protein gets one entry after TCRdb re-called the multiplex PCR reads with MiXCR. The table lists about 740,000 distinct CDR3 sequences, approximately 40% of them singletons, with 44% in the top ten. Sequenced input: peripheral blood. Receptor source: an adult man with Graves' ophthalmopathy.

This clonotype was seen many times. This chain uses TRBV7-2 with TRBJ2-5; 8 positions match TRBD2. The CDR3 spans 15 residues. V trimming: 1 base; J trimming: 4 bases; junction bases outside the gene matches: 5. Germline-derived CDR1 and CDR2 are SGHTA and FQGNSA. The CDR3 reads CASSLVGLARETQYF. CDR3 bases: TGTGCCAGCAGCTTAGTCGGACTAGCTAGAGAGACCCAGTACTTC.

Notes on this clonotype: One base away lies a much larger clone, so this may be a sequencing read error. DNA for the CDR3: TGTGCCAGCAGTTCACAGGGAGGGGGCACTGAAGCTTTCTTT. It yields the protein CASSSQGGGTEAFF. The chain combines TRBV7-9 with TRBJ1-1; TRBD1 is a possible D gene (6 bases). Trimming shortened V by 6 bases and J by 4 bases, and 15 bases separated the two germline ends. Per germline, CDR1 SEHNR and CDR2 FQNEAQ (reference sequence). The CDR3 contains 14 residues. The variable domain in full, with the rest retrieved from reference TRBV7-9 and TRBJ1-1, is DTGVSQNPRHKITKRGQNVTFRCDPISEHNRLYWYRQTLGQGPEFLTYFQNEAQLEKSRLLSDRFSAERPKGSFSTLEIQRTEQGDSAMYLCASSSQGGGTEAFFGQGTRLTVV.

The chain is built from TRBV11-2 and TRBJ2-7, with unresolved D. Germline lookup yields CDR1 SGHAT and CDR2 FQNNGV. This CDR3 has 13 residues. Trimming removed 0 bases from V and 7 bases from J, with 10 bases in between. In DNA form, the CDR3 reads TGTGCCAGCAGCTTAGATCTCTTTTCTGAGCAGTACTTC. Protein: CASSLDLFSEQYF. The whole variable domain, filled in from reference TRBV11-2 and TRBJ2-7, reads EAGVAQSPRYKIIEKRQSVAFWCNPISGHATLYWYQQILGQGPKLLIQFQNNGVVDDSQLPKDRFSAERLKGVDSTLKIQPAKLEDSAVYLCASSLDLFSEQYFGPGTRLTVT.

This clonotype came up a few times. This chain connects TRBV11-2 to TRBJ2-7; D assignment may be TRBD1 or TRBD2 (5 bases each). V lost 5 bases and J 0 bases, leaving 14 bases between the germline ends. CDR1 and CDR2 from the germline V gene are SGHAT and FQNNGV. The CDR3 length is 15 residues. This CDR3 reads CASSLWDLSSYEQYF. The CDR3 DNA reads TGTGCCAGCAGCCTCTGGGACCTGAGCTCCTACGAGCAGTACTTC.

The table lists this clonotype with a few counts. J is TRBJ1-1 and V is TRBV27, with TRBD1 matching 7 bases. The V segment lost 8 bases and the J segment 7 bases; nucleotides outside the gene matches: 7. CDR1 and CDR2 (germline): MNHEY, SMNVEV (reference sequence). The CDR3 is 12 amino acids. The CDR3 protein is CASYADRSEAFF. Here the CDR3 DNA reads TGTGCCAGCTATGCGGACAGGAGTGAAGCTTTCTTT.

The V gene is TRBV20-1, the J gene TRBJ2-7; 7 bases agree with TRBD2. Germline V CDR1 and CDR2: DFQATT, SNEGSKA (reference sequence). The CDR3 spans 15 residues. The J segment lost 1 base and the V segment lost 5 bases, leaving 11 bases of the junction unmatched. The CDR3 spells CSALRGLVVSYEQYF. For the CDR3, the DNA is TGCAGTGCTCTACGTGGACTAGTCGTATCCTACGAGCAGTACTTC.

About this clonotype: Since a much larger clone is just one base distant, this may be a read error. The J gene is TRBJ2-7, the V gene TRBV7-2, with no clear D. Germline values: CDR1 SGHTA, CDR2 FQGNSA. This CDR3 is 15 amino acids long. CDR3 in DNA: TGTGCCAGCAGCTTAGGGCCCTTCAGCTCCTACGGGCAGTACTTC. Amino acids: CASSLGPFSSYGQYF. Drawing the rest from reference TRBV7-2 and TRBJ2-7, the complete variable domain is GAGVSQSPSNKVTEKGKDVELRCDPISGHTALYWYRQSLGQGLEFLIYFQGNSAPDKSGLPSDRFSAERTGGSVSTLTIQRTQQEDSAVYLCASSLGPFSSYGQYFGPGTRLTVT.

The chain combines TRBV20-1 with TRBJ2-7, with 7 bases lining up with TRBD2. The J call could be wrong; TRBJ2-1 is a better fit for the DNA end. The CDR3 length is 14 residues. Germline V gene sequence: CDR1 DFQATT, CDR2 SNEGSKA (reference sequence). The CDR3 loop reads CSASPGGFGNEQFF. The DNA of the CDR3 is TGCAGTGCCTCCCCGGGGGGTTTCGGGAATGAGCAGTTCTTC.

On this clonotype: A clone one base away is much larger, so this may be a read error. CDR3 in DNA: TGTGCCATCAGTGCCCAGGCAGGGGGTAGCACCGAGGAGCTGTTTTTT. Translating it yields CAISAQAGGSTEELFF. The rearrangement uses TRBV10-3 and TRBJ2-2, with 7 bases fitting TRBD1. The CDR3 has 16 amino acids. Germline CDR1 reads ENHRY; CDR2 reads SYGVKD.

This clonotype was found a few times. The chain has TRBV7-2 and TRBJ2-5; 13 nucleotides match TRBD2. The CDR3 length is 16 residues. Germline CDR1 reads SGHTA; CDR2 reads FQGNSA. With 3 bases clipped from V and 0 bases from J, the junction kept 1 base outside the gene matches. DNA for the CDR3: TGTGCCAGCAGCTTCGGACTAGCGGGGGACCAAGAGACCCAGTACTTC. Protein product: CASSFGLAGDQETQYF.

This clonotype was found many times. Germline and junction disagree at one end, which may indicate a read error. The CDR3 loop is CASSLAGWEETQYF. CDR3 nucleotides: TGTGCCAGCAGCCTAGCGGGGTGGGAAGAGACCCAGTACTTC. The chain carries TRBV7-9 and TRBJ2-5, with 9 nucleotides matching TRBD2. Germline V gene data show CDR1 as SEHNR and CDR2 as FQNEAQ (reference sequence). The CDR3 is 14 residues long.

The V gene is TRBV6-1, the J gene TRBJ1-5; D possibly corresponds to TRBD1 (5 bases). Germline values: CDR1 MNHNS, CDR2 SASEGT. V shed 4 bases and J shed 4 bases, with 11 bases lying between them. CDR3 length equals 14 residues. The CDR3 bases are TGTGCCAGCAGTGGACAGCTCTCTAATCAGCCCCAGCATTTT. Translated: CASSGQLSNQPQHF.